This TCR beta chain was identified during a study of blood T cell repertoires in COVID-19 (dated by TCRdb to 2020 to 2022). With regard to the full study: The collaborator samples originated in the United States, Italy and Spain and spanned the acute and convalescent phases of COVID-19. The prospective study material was composed of cDNA or gDNA derived from T cells, B-cell-depleted T cells, or PBMCs. Where available, HLA class I and class II types were obtained from metadata supplied by the sample provider rather than from assay-based typing. A de-identified subject ID, COVID-19 status, age in years and sex were almost always included in the sample metadata. The repertoires were released in a freely available public database intended as a resource for research on the immune response to SARS-CoV-2. The dataset comprised deeply sampled blood TCRbeta repertoires from subjects exposed to, actively infected with, or recovered from COVID-19. The samples were drawn from the first 160 participants of the ongoing ImmuneRACE study and from 950 to 1,500 subjects provided by 6 global collaborators.

Collaborating institutions collected whole blood in K2EDTA tubes following their own protocols. For TCRbeta analysis, collaborators shipped samples as frozen whole blood, isolated PBMCs, or DNA extracted from either of those sample types. Broad study findings and their caveats: The quantity of clinical and demographic metadata differed by source and by participant and was supplied without curation.

This clone was detected once. The clone's antigen remains unknown. There are no base qualities to consult, and no much larger clone falls within one base. TCRbeta CDR3 regions were amplified from genomic DNA by means of the immunoSEQ Assay, a bias-controlled multiplex PCR. The paper's processing steps were these. Within the assay, amplification of reference gene primers was used to estimate how many nucleated cells each sample contained. To quantify the absolute abundance of each unique TCRbeta CDR3 rearrangement, sequence reads were collapsed and filtered. Productive Simpson clonality was computed per sample as the square root of Simpson's diversity index over productive rearrangements. TCRdb obtained this table from immuneACCESS and retained in-frame rearrangements with V and J assigned. These tables miss some clones; where compared with another copy, unresolved V genes account for less than half of the shortfall, and the remainder is unexplained. Clone size and the V and J calls come from that table; the DNA yielded D and trimming. Recorded for this sample are about 190,000 clones; roughly 80% of them occurred a single time. Roughly 6.6% of the sample belongs to the ten largest clones.

Reading from cysteine to phenylalanine, the CDR3 counts 17 amino acids. The only DNA kept is the CDR3, 51 bases in frame from the first base. CDR1 and CDR2, looked up from the germline V gene (reference sequence), are LNHDA and SQIVND. Trimming removed 6 bases from V and 5 bases from J; the gene matches leave 8 bases unexplained. The V and J genes are TRBV19 and TRBJ2-2, with 14 junctional bases fitting TRBD2. What was sequenced was peripheral blood. The source is a woman aged 40-49 years with acute or convalescent COVID-19. The CDR3 reads CASRGGLAGEYTGELFF. The DNA sequence follows: TGTGCCAGTAGGGGGGGACTAGCGGGAGAATATACCGGGGAGCTGTTTTTT.